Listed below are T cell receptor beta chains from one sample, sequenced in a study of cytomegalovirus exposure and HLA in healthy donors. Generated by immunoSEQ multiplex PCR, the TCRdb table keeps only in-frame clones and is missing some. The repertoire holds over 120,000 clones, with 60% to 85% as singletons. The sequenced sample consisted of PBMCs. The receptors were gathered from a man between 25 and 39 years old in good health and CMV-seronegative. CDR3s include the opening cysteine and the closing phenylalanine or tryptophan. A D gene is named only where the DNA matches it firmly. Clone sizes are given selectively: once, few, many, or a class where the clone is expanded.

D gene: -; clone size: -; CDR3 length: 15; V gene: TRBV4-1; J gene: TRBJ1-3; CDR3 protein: CASSQFGLSGNTIYF; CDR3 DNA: TGCGCCAGCAGCCAATTTGGACTCTCTGGAAACACCATATATTTT
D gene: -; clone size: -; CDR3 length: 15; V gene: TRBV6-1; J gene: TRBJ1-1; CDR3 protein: CASSDLQGFTSEAFF; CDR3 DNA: TGTGCCAGCAGTGACTTACAGGGCTTCACAAGTGAAGCTTTCTTT
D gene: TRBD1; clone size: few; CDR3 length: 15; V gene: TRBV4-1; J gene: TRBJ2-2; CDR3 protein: CASSQGQGGSGELFF; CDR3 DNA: TGCGCCAGCAGCCAAGGACAGGGTGGATCCGGGGAGCTGTTTTTT
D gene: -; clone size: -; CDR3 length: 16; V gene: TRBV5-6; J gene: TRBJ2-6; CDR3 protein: CASSVRVSTGANVLTF; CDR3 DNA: TGTGCCAGCAGCGTCCGGGTTTCGACTGGGGCCAACGTCCTGACTTTC
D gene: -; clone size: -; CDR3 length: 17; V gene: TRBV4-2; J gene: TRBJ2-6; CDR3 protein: CASSQDSGGAGANVLTF; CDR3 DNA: TGTGCCAGCAGCCAAGACTCGGGGGGCGCTGGGGCCAACGTCCTGACTTTC
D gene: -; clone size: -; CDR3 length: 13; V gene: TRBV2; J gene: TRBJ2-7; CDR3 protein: CASSATRRGEQYF; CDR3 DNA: TGTGCCAGCAGTGCCACTCGACGCGGCGAGCAGTACTTC
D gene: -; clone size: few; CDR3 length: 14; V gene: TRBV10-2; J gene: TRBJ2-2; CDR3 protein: CASSESIRTGELFF; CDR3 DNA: TGCGCCAGCAGTGAGTCGATCCGGACCGGGGAGCTGTTTTTT
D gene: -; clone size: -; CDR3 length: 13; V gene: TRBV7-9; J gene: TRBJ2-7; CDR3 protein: CASSLLAGYEQYF; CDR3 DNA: TGTGCCAGCAGCTTGCTCGCAGGCTACGAGCAGTACTTC
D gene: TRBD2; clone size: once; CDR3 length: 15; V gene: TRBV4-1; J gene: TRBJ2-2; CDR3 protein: CASSQDPAGAGELFF; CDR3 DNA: TGCGCCAGCAGCCAAGACCCAGCGGGGGCGGGGGAGCTGTTTTTT
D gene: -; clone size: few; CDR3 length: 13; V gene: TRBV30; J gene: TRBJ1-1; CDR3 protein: CAWSQILGAEAFF; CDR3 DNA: TGTGCCTGGAGCCAAATCCTAGGGGCTGAAGCTTTCTTT
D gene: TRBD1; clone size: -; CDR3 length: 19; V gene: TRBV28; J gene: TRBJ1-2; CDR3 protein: CASFVTGDGTGNLGYGYTF; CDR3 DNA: TGTGCCAGCTTCGTCACGGGAGATGGGACAGGGAACCTCGGCTATGGCTACACCTTC
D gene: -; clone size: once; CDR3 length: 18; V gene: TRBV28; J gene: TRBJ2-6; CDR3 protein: CASSFGLRRHSGANVLTF; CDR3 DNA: TGTGCCAGCAGTTTCGGACTGAGACGGCACTCTGGGGCCAACGTCCTGACTTTC
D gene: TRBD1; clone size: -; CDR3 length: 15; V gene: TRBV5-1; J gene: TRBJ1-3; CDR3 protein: CASSFTGGSGNTIYF; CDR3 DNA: TGCGCCAGCAGCTTTACAGGGGGCTCTGGAAACACCATATATTTT
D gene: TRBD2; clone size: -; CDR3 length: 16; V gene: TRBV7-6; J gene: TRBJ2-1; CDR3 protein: CASSPAGVASYNEQFF; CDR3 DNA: TGTGCCAGCAGTCCAGCGGGGGTCGCTTCCTACAATGAGCAGTTCTTC
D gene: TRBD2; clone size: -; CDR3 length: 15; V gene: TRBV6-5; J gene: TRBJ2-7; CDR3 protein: CASSRGGYSSYEQYF; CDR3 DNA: TGTGCCAGCTCTAGGGGAGGGTATAGCTCCTACGAGCAGTACTTC
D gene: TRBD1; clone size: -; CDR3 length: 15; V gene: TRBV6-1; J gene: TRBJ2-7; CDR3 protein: CASRTGTGNSYEQYF; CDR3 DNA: TGTGCCAGCAGGACCGGGACAGGGAACTCCTACGAGCAGTACTTC
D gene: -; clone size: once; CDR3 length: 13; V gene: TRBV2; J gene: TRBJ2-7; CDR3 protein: CASSLERDEEQYF; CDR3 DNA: TGTGCCAGCAGCCTTGAGAGGGATGAGGAGCAGTACTTC
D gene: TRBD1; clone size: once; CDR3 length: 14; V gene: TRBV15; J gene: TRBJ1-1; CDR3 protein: CATTWDRSNTEAFF; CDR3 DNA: TGTGCCACCACATGGGACAGGTCGAACACTGAAGCTTTCTTT
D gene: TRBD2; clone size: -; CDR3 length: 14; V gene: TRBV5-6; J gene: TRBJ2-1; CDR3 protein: CASSLAGALDEQFF; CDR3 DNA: TGTGCCAGCAGCTTAGCGGGGGCCTTGGATGAGCAGTTCTTC
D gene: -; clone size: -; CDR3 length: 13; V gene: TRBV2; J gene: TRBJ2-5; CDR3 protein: CASRRTAQETQYF; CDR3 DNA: TGTGCCAGCAGGCGGACAGCTCAAGAGACCCAGTACTTC
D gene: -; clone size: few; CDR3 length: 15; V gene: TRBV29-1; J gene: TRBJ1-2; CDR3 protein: CSVCFGSPREYGYTF; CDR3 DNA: TGCAGCGTTTGTTTTGGGAGCCCCCGGGAATATGGCTACACCTTC
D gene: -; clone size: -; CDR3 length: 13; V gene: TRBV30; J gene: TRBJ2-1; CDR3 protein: CAWTFAMRIEQFF; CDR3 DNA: TGTGCCTGGACTTTTGCTATGCGAATTGAGCAGTTCTTC